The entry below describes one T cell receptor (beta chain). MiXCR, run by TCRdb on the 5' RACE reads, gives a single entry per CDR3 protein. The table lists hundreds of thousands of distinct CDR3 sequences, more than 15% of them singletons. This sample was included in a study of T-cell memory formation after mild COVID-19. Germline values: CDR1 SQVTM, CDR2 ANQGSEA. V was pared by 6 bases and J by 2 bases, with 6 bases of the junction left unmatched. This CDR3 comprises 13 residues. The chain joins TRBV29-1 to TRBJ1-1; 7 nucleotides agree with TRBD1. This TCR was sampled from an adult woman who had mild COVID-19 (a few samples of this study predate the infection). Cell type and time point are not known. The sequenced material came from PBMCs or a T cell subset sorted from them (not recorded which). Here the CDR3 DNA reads TGCAGCGTACCAACAGGGGATAACACTGAAGCTTTCTTT. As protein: CSVPTGDNTEAFF.